The present T cell receptor (beta chain) was sequenced within a study of neurological immune-mediated disorders. Described time point: longitudinal time-point 2. This clonotype was recorded at least ten times. The V end was cut by 0 bases, the J end by 1 base, with 8 bases between. This CDR3 is built from 15 residues. Germline V CDR1 and CDR2: WNHNN, SYGVQD (reference sequence). TCRdb ran MiXCR on the 5' RACE reads and lists one entry per CDR3 protein. Here the sample spans about 49,000 distinct CDR3 sequences, 13% being singletons. This receptor was obtained from a male donor with HTLV-1-associated myelopathy (HAM/TSP). The sample consisted of PBMCs. The chain recombines TRBV10-1 with TRBJ2-3; D unclear. DNA of the CDR3: TGCGCCAGCAGTGAGTCTGGAACCCGCACAGATACGCAGTATTTT. Protein sequence: CASSESGTRTDTQYF.